The clone carrying this T cell receptor (beta chain) was seen repeatedly, ten times or more. The antigen is undetermined. Germline CDR1 reads ENHRY; CDR2 reads SYGVKD. This CDR3 is built from 16 residues. The ends were cut back, 3 bases at V and 0 bases at J, with 15 bases in the middle. This entry comes from a study of T cells in Graves' hyperthyroidism and ophthalmopathy. Findings and limits, study-wide: With a median lead of approximately 6 months before onset, the model predicted ophthalmopathy.

There were TCR beta CDR3 regions amplified from RNA transcripts. Carried out on the TCR CDR3, a first-round RT-PCR used the HTBI primer set. TCRdb reprocessed the multiplex PCR reads with MiXCR, giving one entry per CDR3 protein. The table records about 400,000 distinct CDR3 sequences, approximately 14% of them present only once. Stable disease denoted Graves' hyperthyroidism without ophthalmopathy progression within 18 months. Patients with uncontrolled infections, other autoimmune diseases, pregnancy or lactation were excluded. V is TRBV10-3 and J is TRBJ2-7; possible D gene TRBD1, 6 bases. The material sequenced was blood. This clonotype originated in a woman aged 18-35 years with Graves' hyperthyroidism. The CDR3 DNA is TGTGCCATCAGTGATTCCCAGACAGGCCCCTCCTACGAGCAGTACTTC. Protein sequence: CAISDSQTGPSYEQYF.